The 30 T cell receptor beta chains below all came from one sample that was sequenced in a study of blood T cell repertoires in COVID-19. Clones were read by immunoSEQ multiplex PCR, and TCRdb kept only the in-frame ones, dropping some. This repertoire shows some 250,000 clones, approximately 84% found once; its top ten account for roughly 15%. Material: PBMCs or T cells enriched from blood (not recorded which). The receptor set was obtained from a man younger than 30 who had recovered from COVID-19.

V is TRBV5-1 and J is TRBJ2-1; TRBD2 agrees at 8 bases. Per the germline V gene, CDR1 is SGHRS and CDR2 is YFSETQ. V lost 0 bases, J lost 9 bases, and 8 bases stayed unmatched. The CDR3 covers 15 residues. The chain's CDR3 is CASSLGLARHGEQFF. The DNA for the CDR3 is TGCGCCAGCAGCTTGGGACTAGCGCGACACGGTGAGCAGTTCTTC.

The chain uses TRBV12-3 or TRBV12-4 and TRBJ1-2; the D is unclear. The ends were cut back, 4 bases at V and 7 bases at J, with 10 bases in the middle. The CDR3 loop spans 12 amino acids. The CDR3 spells CASSSPRSGYTF. The CDR3 region has the DNA TGTGCCAGCAGTTCACCCCGGAGTGGCTACACCTTC.

This rearrangement joins TRBV24-1 to TRBJ2-1; TRBD2 matches at 11 bases. Trimming removed 2 bases from V and 12 bases from J; junction bases left unmatched: 14. Germline V gene data show CDR1 as KGHDR and CDR2 as SFDVKD. The CDR3 runs to 17 residues. The CDR3 bases are TGTGCCACCAGTGATTGGACGAGTAGCGGGAGGGCCTTAGGGCAGTTCTTC. Its protein product is CATSDWTSSGRALGQFF.

The chain links TRBV27 to TRBJ1-1; D possibly corresponds to TRBD1 (6 bases). From germline, CDR1 is MNHEY and CDR2 SMNVEV (reference sequence). V was shortened by 0 bases and J by 10 bases, with 15 bases between the two germline ends. The CDR3 extends over 14 amino acids. CDR3 sequence: CASSLSGRGLGAFF. Here the CDR3 DNA reads TGTGCCAGCAGTTTATCGGGGCGGGGGCTGGGAGCTTTCTTT.

This rearrangement joins TRBV11-2 to TRBJ1-3; 8 nucleotides match TRBD1. The junction had 12 bases not matched to a gene; V was cut back by 4 bases and J by 7 bases. The CDR3 runs to 16 residues. Germline CDR1 is SGHAT and CDR2 is FQNNGV. For the CDR3, the DNA is TGTGCCAGCAGCTCCAGGACAGGGACCCTTGGGAACACCATATATTTT. As protein: CASSSRTGTLGNTIYF.

Here the CDR3 reads CASSPGTPSYEQYF. DNA of the CDR3: TGTGCCAGCAGCCCCGGGACACCATCCTACGAGCAGTACTTC. The rearrangement uses TRBV5-5 and TRBJ2-7, with a tentative D call TRBD1 (6 bases). Germline V gene data show CDR1 as SGHKS and CDR2 as YYEKEE (reference sequence). The CDR3 has 14 amino acids. Trimming removed 4 bases from V and 1 base from J, with 12 bases in between.

This rearrangement joins TRBV25-1 to TRBJ2-4; D possibly corresponds to TRBD1 (6 bases). The V end was cut by 4 bases, the J end by 5 bases, with 15 bases between. The CDR3 runs to 15 residues. Germline CDR1 reads MGHDK; CDR2 reads SYGVNS. This chain's CDR3 is CASSAPGTSENIQYF. CDR3 DNA: TGTGCCAGCAGTGCGCCCGGGACATCAGAAAACATTCAGTACTTC.

The chain links TRBV3-1 (or the pseudogene TRBV3-2) to TRBJ2-1; TRBD2 agrees at 13 bases. V lost 6 bases to trimming and J lost 2 bases; unmatched junction nucleotides: 7. The length of the CDR3 is 17 residues. The germline gives CDR1 LGHDT, CDR2 YNNKEL (reference sequence). The CDR3 nucleotides read TGTGCCAGCAGGGAAATAACTAGCGGGAGGGCCTACAATGAGCAGTTCTTC. Protein product: CASREITSGRAYNEQFF.

The chain combines TRBV20-1 with TRBJ2-1, with 16 bases aligning to TRBD2. Germline V gene data show CDR1 as DFQATT and CDR2 as SNEGSKA (reference sequence). V dropped 3 bases and J dropped 9; count of bases not matched to a gene: 17. This CDR3 has 19 amino acids. The CDR3 DNA follows: TGCAGTGCTAGTACTGGGACTAGCGGGAGGGCCCTGAGATATCCTGAGCAGTTCTTC. Amino acid sequence: CSASTGTSGRALRYPEQFF.

The CDR3 loop is CASSSTGGPDTQYF. DNA of the CDR3: TGTGCCAGCAGCTCGACAGGGGGCCCAGATACGCAGTATTTT. The chain links TRBV5-6 to TRBJ2-3, with 10 bases aligning to TRBD1. CDR1 is SGHDT, CDR2 YYEEEE, per germline. Trimming cost V 3 bases and J 4 bases; bases outside gene matches: 2. The CDR3 is 14 amino acids. Full variable domain (outside the CDR3, taken from reference TRBV5-6 and TRBJ2-3): DAGVTQSPTHLIKTRGQQVTLRCSPKSGHDTVSWYQQALGQGPQFIFQYYEEEERQRGNFPDRFSGHQFPNYSSELNVNALLLGDSALYLCASSSTGGPDTQYFGPGTRLTVL.

The chain has TRBV24-1 and TRBJ2-3, with 8 positions matching TRBD1. Per the germline V gene, CDR1 is KGHDR and CDR2 is SFDVKD. V trimming: 2 bases; J trimming: 2 bases; junction bases outside the gene matches: 5. CDR3 length: 16 amino acids. CDR3 region: CATSDSRTGTTDTQYF. CDR3 coding DNA: TGTGCCACCAGTGATTCCCGGACAGGGACCACAGATACGCAGTATTTT.

This CDR3 reads CASSPRGPSRTEAFF. The CDR3 DNA reads TGTGCCAGCAGCCCGAGAGGGCCCAGCAGGACTGAAGCTTTCTTT. V gene TRBV7-2 combines with J gene TRBJ1-1; no firm D call. The V gene's germline CDR1 is SGHTA and CDR2 FQGNSA. V gave up 5 bases and J gave up 5 bases, with 18 bases separating them. The CDR3 is made up of 15 amino acids.

V is TRBV6-1 and J is TRBJ1-3, with D uncertain. The CDR3 has 15 residues. Germline V gene sequence: CDR1 MNHNS, CDR2 SASEGT. The V gene lost 3 bases and the J gene lost 0 bases, with 9 bases spanning the gap. CDR3 nucleotide sequence: TGTGCCAGCAGTGAGCAAACTAGCTCTGGAAACACCATATATTTT. The encoded protein is CASSEQTSSGNTIYF.

This clone was recorded once. This chain connects TRBV19 to TRBJ2-7; tentatively, D is TRBD1 (6 bases). V lost 5 bases to trimming and J lost 3 bases, with 11 bases between them. CDR1 LNHDA and CDR2 SQIVND come from the germline V gene (reference sequence). CDR3 size: 13 residues. The CDR3 sequence is CASSVDRFYEQYF. Written as DNA, the CDR3 is TGTGCCAGTAGTGTCGACAGGTTCTACGAGCAGTACTTC.

V usage is TRBV27 and J usage is TRBJ1-4, with D maybe TRBD1 (6 bases). The germline gives CDR1 MNHEY, CDR2 SMNVEV (reference sequence). The CDR3 runs to 18 residues. With 0 bases removed from V and 5 bases from J, the gap between germline ends came to 19 bases. The CDR3: CASSLSGGFWGANEKLFF. As DNA, the CDR3 is TGTGCCAGCAGTTTATCGGGAGGGTTTTGGGGGGCGAATGAAAAACTGTTTTTT.

In this sample, this clone turned up many times. This rearrangement joins TRBV19 to TRBJ2-1; D gene unclear. The V gene's germline CDR1 is LNHDA and CDR2 SQIVND (reference sequence). The CDR3 sequence is 13 residues long. V was trimmed by 3 bases and J by 9 bases, leaving 12 bases between them. In DNA, the CDR3 is TGTGCCAGTAGTATTGTCTTGGCAGTTGAGCAGTTCTTC. Translation gives CASSIVLAVEQFF.

The V gene is TRBV11-2, the J gene TRBJ2-7; the match to TRBD2 covers 13 bases. The CDR3 totals 16 residues. Trimming removed 1 base from V and 3 bases from J; junction bases left unmatched: 3. The germline V gene has CDR1 SGHAT and CDR2 FQNNGV. DNA for the CDR3: TGTGCCAGCAGCTTAGGACGACTAGCGGGGGGCTACGAGCAGTACTTC. This gives the protein CASSLGRLAGGYEQYF.

The J gene is TRBJ1-2, the V gene TRBV6-5; 7 nucleotides agree with TRBD1. V lost 5 bases, J lost 4 bases, and 1 base stayed unmatched. The CDR3 extends over 12 amino acids. Germline CDR1 reads MNHEY; CDR2 reads SVGAGI. The CDR3 nucleotides read TGTGCCAGCAGTCCAGGGGGCTATGGCTACACCTTC. Translation: CASSPGGYGYTF.

The V and J genes are TRBV18 and TRBJ2-4; 7 bases are shared with TRBD1. This CDR3 has 15 amino acids. Germline V CDR1 and CDR2: KGHSH, LQKENI. The V gene end was trimmed by 6 bases and the J gene end by 0 bases; junction bases not matched to a gene: 5. The CDR3 DNA is TGTGCCAGCTCGCCGACAGGGACAGCCAAAAACATTCAGTACTTC. This gives the protein CASSPTGTAKNIQYF.

The genes are TRBV5-1 and TRBJ2-3, with 13 bases that match TRBD2. The V segment lost 4 bases and the J segment 3 bases; nucleotides outside the gene matches: 5. The CDR3 totals 16 residues. Per germline, CDR1 SGHRS and CDR2 YFSETQ. CDR3 region: CASSLLAGGRTDTQYF. CDR3 bases: TGCGCCAGCAGCCTACTAGCGGGGGGGCGGACAGATACGCAGTATTTT.

The rearrangement joins TRBV15 to TRBJ1-3; TRBD1 aligns across 8 bases. The CDR3 consists of 16 residues. The germline CDR1 and CDR2 sequences are LNHNV and YYDKDF (reference sequence). With V trimmed by 1 base and J by 4 bases, 6 bases remained unmatched. The CDR3 DNA follows: TGTGCCACCAGCAGAGCCCAGGGGGCAGGCGGAAACACCATATATTTT. Translated: CATSRAQGAGGNTIYF. Complete variable domain (other parts from reference TRBV15 and TRBJ1-3): DAMVIQNPRYQVTQFGKPVTLSCSQTLNHNVMYWYQQKSSQAPKLLFHYYDKDFNNEADTPDNFQSRRPNTSFCFLDIRSPGLGDTAMYLCATSRAQGAGGNTIYFGEGSWLTVV.

The gene calls are TRBV19 and TRBJ2-2, with D unresolved. The germline V gene has CDR1 LNHDA and CDR2 SQIVND (reference sequence). The V end was cut by 6 bases, the J end by 6 bases, with 8 bases between. The CDR3 spans 12 residues. The CDR3 bases are TGTGCCAGTAGCCCCGTTGCCGGGGAGCTGTTTTTT. Amino acid sequence: CASSPVAGELFF. Combining the CDR3 with reference TRBV19 and TRBJ2-2 gives the whole variable domain DGGITQSPKYLFRKEGQNVTLSCEQNLNHDAMYWYRQDPGQGLRLIYYSQIVNDFQKGDIAEGYSVSREKKESFPLTVTSAQKNPTAFYLCASSPVAGELFFGEGSRLTVL.

The J gene is TRBJ2-2, the V gene TRBV19, with a tentative D call TRBD1 (6 bases). CDR1 and CDR2 from the germline V gene are LNHDA and SQIVND (reference sequence). This CDR3 has 14 amino acids. V shed 5 bases and J shed 4 bases, with 11 bases lying between them. As DNA, the CDR3 is TGTGCCAGTAGTGTACAGGGTGCCACCGGGGAGCTGTTTTTT. As protein: CASSVQGATGELFF.

V gene TRBV12-3 or TRBV12-4 combines with J gene TRBJ1-2; D is perhaps TRBD1 (6 bases). Trimming removed 6 bases at V and 5 bases at J, with 13 bases between. The CDR3 spans 13 residues. The CDR3 nucleotides read TGTGCCAGCAGCCCAGGACAGTATTATGGCTACACCTTC. It specifies CASSPGQYYGYTF.

V gene TRBV11-2 combines with J gene TRBJ2-7; 11 positions match TRBD2. With V trimmed by 6 bases and J by 0 bases, 1 base remained unmatched. The CDR3 covers 14 residues. Germline V gene sequence: CDR1 SGHAT, CDR2 FQNNGV. CDR3 sequence: CASRLAGASYEQYF. The CDR3 nucleotides are TGTGCCAGCAGACTAGCGGGGGCCTCCTACGAGCAGTACTTC.

This chain connects TRBV3-1 (or the pseudogene TRBV3-2) to TRBJ1-1; D remains unclear. Trimming stripped 0 bases from V and 2 bases from J, with 7 bases between. Looked up from germline, CDR1 is LGHDT and CDR2 is YNNKEL (reference sequence). This CDR3 region has 14 residues. CDR3 sequence (DNA): TGTGCCAGCAGCCAAGATTGGGCTAACACTGAAGCTTTCTTT. Amino acid sequence: CASSQDWANTEAFF.

The chain carries TRBV7-9 and TRBJ2-1, with D possibly being TRBD2 (7 bases). CDR1 SEHNR and CDR2 FQNEAQ come from the germline V gene (reference sequence). This CDR3 has 17 amino acids. With 1 base removed from V and 0 bases from J, the gap between germline ends came to 13 bases. The CDR3 DNA reads as TGTGCCAGCAGCTTAGAGGGGGGGCTGGGCTCCTACAATGAGCAGTTCTTC. Translating gives CASSLEGGLGSYNEQFF.

The chain is built from TRBV5-1 and TRBJ2-5, with TRBD2 identical over 7 bases. J lost 1 base, V lost 0 bases, and 18 bases had no gene match. The CDR3 totals 20 residues. Looked up from germline, CDR1 is SGHRS and CDR2 is YFSETQ. The CDR3 is CASSLAGSAHGGSSQETQYF. CDR3 DNA: TGCGCCAGCAGCTTGGCCGGGTCGGCGCATGGCGGGAGCAGCCAAGAGACCCAGTACTTC.

This chain joins TRBV6-5 and TRBJ2-4; TRBD1 aligns across 10 bases. CDR1 is MNHEY and CDR2 is SVGAGI in the germline V gene. The CDR3 has 15 amino acids. After removal of 6 bases from V and 1 base from J, the junction contained 3 bases not matched to a gene. This CDR3 is CASRTGGEAKNIQYF. CDR3 DNA: TGTGCCAGCAGGACAGGGGGCGAGGCCAAAAACATTCAGTACTTC.

This chain links TRBV27 with TRBJ2-7, with D possibly matching TRBD2 (7 bases). Germline V lookup: CDR1 MNHEY, CDR2 SMNVEV (reference sequence). V was shortened by 3 bases and J by 0 bases, with 9 bases between the two germline ends. This CDR3 is built from 14 residues. The CDR3 bases are TGTGCCAGCAGTTTGCGGGGGCTCTCCTACGAGCAGTACTTC. Its translation is CASSLRGLSYEQYF.